This TCR beta chain derives from a study of response to subunit inactivated influenza vaccine. Germline V CDR1 and CDR2: DFQATT, SNEGSKA (reference sequence). Trimming removed 0 bases from V and 8 bases from J; junction bases left unmatched: 15. The CDR3 consists of 17 residues. MiXCR, applied by TCRdb to the RT-PCR reads, yields one record per CDR3 protein. Of about 570,000 distinct CDR3 sequences listed, roughly 12% were seen once; the top ten hold roughly 9.6%. Another study also made use of these data, one on T cells expressing NK-cell markers. From that report: cDNA encoding TCR beta was synthesized via 5'RACE template switching incorporating UMIs. Sorted CD3+CD56+NKG2C+, CD3+CD56+NKG2C- and CD3+CD56-NKG2C+ T cells provided the TCR beta repertoires. Among eight sequenced donors, seven carried HCMV seropositivity while one was seronegative. As a fraction of CD8+ T cells, dominant NKG2C+ clonotypes reached about 1.0-7.0% in roughly 6 donors. A handful of donors likewise had their CD3+CD56-NKG2C+ fraction led by these clonotypes.

The sequence was collected from a man aged 45-60 years who received an inactivated influenza vaccine. Sequences were derived from PBMCs from blood, sampled on the day of vaccination. The chain is built from TRBV20-1 and TRBJ1-2; 10 positions agree with TRBD1. CDR3 in DNA: TGCAGTGCTAGAGATCAGGGACAGGGGACAGGAACTAGGGGCTACACCTTC. Translation: CSARDQGQGTGTRGYTF.